Presented here are 18 T cell receptor beta chains from one specimen sequenced in a study of identical twins (dated by TCRdb to the mid-2010s). The library came from 5' RACE. Sequencing relied on an Illumina HiSeq 2000. In-frame beta chains were kept once TCRdb had trimmed the public reads at Q25 with fastp and called clones with MiXCR. Rows matching on CDR3 protein sequence are summarized as one entry with the most common DNA and genes. The sample data list about 900,000 distinct CDR3 sequences, and roughly 12% of these were observed just once. Around 1.5% of the sample belongs to the ten largest clones. This sample was also put to use in a study of yellow fever vaccine responses in identical twins.

Sequencing was done on a sample of PBMCs. The receptor set was obtained from a woman aged 18-30 years in good health.

There are a few counts of this clonotype. In DNA, the CDR3 is TGTGCCAGCAGTCCTAAAGGTGGACAGGTGGGGCAGTACTTC. Encoded protein: CASSPKGGQVGQYF. The chain employs TRBV6-1 and TRBJ2-7; TRBD1 agrees at 7 bases. The CDR3 spans 14 residues. The V gene's germline CDR1 is MNHNS and CDR2 SASEGT. V trimming: 5 bases; J trimming: 9 bases; junction bases outside the gene matches: 13.

This chain joins TRBV3-1 and TRBJ2-7, with D perhaps being TRBD1 or TRBD2 (5 bases each). The CDR3 loop spans 15 amino acids. Germline CDR1 is LGHDT and CDR2 is YNNKEL (reference sequence). V was pared by 4 bases and J by 3 bases, with 16 bases between. CDR3 in amino acids: CASSLTPGAVYEQYF. The CDR3 DNA sequence: TGTGCCAGCAGCCTAACCCCCGGGGCAGTCTACGAGCAGTACTTC.

This clonotype was detected only a few times. The chain recombines TRBV20-1 with TRBJ2-5; D may match TRBD1 or TRBD2 (6 bases each). CDR3 length equals 13 residues. In germline, CDR1 is DFQATT, CDR2 SNEGSKA (reference sequence). CDR3 protein: CSTQGTLGETQYF. CDR3 bases: TGCAGCACTCAGGGGACTCTCGGGGAGACCCAGTACTTC.

V is TRBV6-1 and J is TRBJ2-3; TRBD2 matches at 7 bases. V gave up 6 bases and J gave up 2 bases; unmatched junction bases: 8. The germline V gene encodes CDR1 MNHNS and CDR2 SASEGT. The CDR3 spans 15 residues. CDR3 bases: TGTGCCAGCAGCCAGAGCGGGGTGATCACAGATACGCAGTATTTT. Amino acids: CASSQSGVITDTQYF.

This clonotype was detected only a few times. The CDR3 spells CASSEASVAAAYEQYF. CDR3 sequence (DNA): TGTGCCAGCAGTGAAGCGTCCGTAGCGGCTGCCTACGAGCAGTACTTC. The V and J genes are TRBV6-1 and TRBJ2-7, with a weak D call TRBD2 (6 bases). The CDR3 contains 16 residues. V shed 0 bases and J shed 2 bases, with 14 bases lying between them. Germline V gene data show CDR1 as MNHNS and CDR2 as SASEGT.

The chain couples TRBV4-1 to TRBJ2-1; 10 nucleotides align to TRBD1. The ends lost 5 bases at V and 8 bases at J; junction bases unmatched: 9. Germline V gene lookup returns CDR1 MGHRA and CDR2 YSYEKL. The CDR3 has 15 amino acids. This CDR3 reads CASSRGGQGNDEQFF. CDR3 DNA: TGCGCCAGCAGCAGGGGGGGACAGGGGAACGATGAGCAGTTCTTC.

This clonotype was detected many times. The chain carries TRBV5-1 and TRBJ1-1; a weak D match, TRBD1 (6 bases). This CDR3 comprises 16 residues. The germline V gene has CDR1 SGHRS and CDR2 YFSETQ. Trimming shortened V by 4 bases and J by 6 bases, and 22 bases separated the two germline ends. The DNA for the CDR3 is TGCGCCAGCAGCCCCGCGCCGGGACAACGTTTCGCTGAAGCTTTCTTT. Residues: CASSPAPGQRFAEAFF.

The table lists this clonotype with many counts. This chain uses TRBV20-1 with TRBJ2-5; unclear D gene. Trimming shortened V by 5 bases and J by 4 bases, and 11 bases separated the two germline ends. This CDR3 is built from 12 residues. CDR1 is DFQATT and CDR2 is SNEGSKA in the germline V gene (reference sequence). The CDR3 DNA reads TGCAGTGCTGGGCCCGCCGGAGAGACCCAGTACTTC. Its translation is CSAGPAGETQYF.

The chain is built from TRBV11-2 and TRBJ2-7; no clear D gene. This CDR3 is 12 amino acids long. The germline CDR1 and CDR2 sequences are SGHAT and FQNNGV. V shed 7 bases and J shed 2 bases, with 9 bases lying between them. DNA for the CDR3: TGTGCCAGCAAGGACCCAACCTACGAGCAGTACTTC. Protein product: CASKDPTYEQYF.

This clonotype was observed a handful of times. V is TRBV18 and J is TRBJ2-3, with D perhaps matching TRBD2 (5 bases). The CDR3 totals 17 residues. Looked up from germline, CDR1 is KGHSH and CDR2 is LQKENI. Deletions cut 3 bases from V and 0 bases from J, with 16 bases between. Here the CDR3 reads CASSPQTSSGSTDTQYF. Written as DNA, the CDR3 is TGTGCCAGCTCACCCCAGACTTCCAGCGGTAGCACAGATACGCAGTATTTT. The variable domain in full, completed from reference TRBV18 and TRBJ2-3, reads NAGVMQNPRHLVRRRGQEARLRCSPMKGHSHVYWYRQLPEEGLKFMVYLQKENIIDESGMPKERFSAEFPKEGPSILRIQQVVRGDSAAYFCASSPQTSSGSTDTQYFGPGTRLTVL.

This chain connects TRBV7-9 to TRBJ1-1, with 7 bases lining up with TRBD1. Germline V CDR1 and CDR2: SEHNR, FQNEAQ (reference sequence). The CDR3 is 14 residues long. The ends lost 4 bases at V and 4 bases at J; junction bases unmatched: 6. The DNA for the CDR3 is TGTGCCAGCAGCTCAGTACAGGGGCGCACTGAAGCTTTCTTT. It specifies CASSSVQGRTEAFF.

This clonotype was seen a few times. The rearrangement links TRBV7-2 to TRBJ2-7; D is unclear. Per the germline V gene, CDR1 is SGHTA and CDR2 is FQGNSA. This CDR3 region has 18 residues. Trimming left V 2 bases short and J 3 bases short, with 23 bases between. CDR3 region: CASSLPTRTEKGRYEQYF. In DNA, the CDR3 is TGTGCCAGCAGCTTACCGACTCGGACGGAGAAAGGACGCTACGAGCAGTACTTC.

The sample holds many counts of this clonotype. The chain employs TRBV20-1 and TRBJ1-1; no reliable D call. The germline V and J ends were trimmed by 0 bases and 8 bases, with 13 bases remaining between them. The CDR3 length is 13 residues. Germline V gene lookup returns CDR1 DFQATT and CDR2 SNEGSKA (reference sequence). The CDR3 is CSARDREGAEAFF. The CDR3 nucleotides read TGCAGTGCTAGAGATCGAGAGGGAGCAGAAGCTTTCTTT.

This clonotype turned up a few times. The CDR3 sequence is CASSERGGESYNEQFF. In DNA form, the CDR3 reads TGTGCCAGCAGCGAACGGGGGGGAGAGTCCTACAATGAGCAGTTCTTC. The V and J genes are TRBV7-8 and TRBJ2-1; TRBD2 agrees at 8 bases. CDR1 and CDR2 from the germline V gene are SGHVS and FQNEAQ. CDR3 length: 16 amino acids. V shed 5 bases and J 1 base; nucleotides not matched to a gene: 7.

The V gene is TRBV6-5, the J gene TRBJ2-7; D is ambiguous. From germline, CDR1 is MNHEY and CDR2 SVGAGI. The V and J ends lost 0 bases and 1 base respectively, with 7 bases between them. This CDR3 is 14 amino acids long. CDR3 bases: TGTGCCAGCAGTTACTCGATGGATTCCTACGAGCAGTACTTC. It codes for CASSYSMDSYEQYF.

The genes are TRBV5-1 and TRBJ2-1, with a possible D match to TRBD1 (6 bases). Germline CDR1 is SGHRS and CDR2 is YFSETQ. The CDR3 has 16 amino acids. V lost 6 bases and J 6 bases, leaving 22 bases between the germline ends. The CDR3 loop is CASTIQGSRRSNEQFF. The CDR3 DNA follows: TGCGCCAGCACCATACAGGGTTCGCGACGATCCAATGAGCAGTTCTTC.

This clonotype was recorded many times. The chain carries TRBV11-2 and TRBJ1-6; no definite D call. V shed 5 bases and J shed 3 bases, with 17 bases lying between them. The CDR3 has 17 residues. CDR1 and CDR2 from the germline V gene are SGHAT and FQNNGV. The DNA for the CDR3 is TGTGCCAGCAGCATGGACCTCTCCCTCAACTATAATTCACCCCTCCACTTT. Amino acids: CASSMDLSLNYNSPLHF.

This chain joins TRBV28 and TRBJ2-7; 8 bases align to TRBD2. This CDR3 comprises 16 residues. Germline loops: CDR1 MDHEN, CDR2 SYDVKM. J gave up 4 bases and V 2 bases, and 10 bases lay outside the gene matches. The CDR3 is CASSLGGSGAGYEQYV. In DNA form, the CDR3 reads TGTGCCAGCAGTTTAGGGGGTAGCGGGGCGGGTTACGAGCAGTACGTC.